Below are 26 T cell receptor beta chains sequenced from a single sample in a study of graft-versus-host responses after intestinal transplantation (dated by TCRdb to about 2021). Their cognate antigens are unknown. This specimen's time point label, per the study, means: cells obtained before transplantation from donor or recipient. The library was made by the immunoSEQ multiplex PCR assay. This is the immuneACCESS table as TCRdb keeps it, with only in-frame sequences that have V and J called. A part of the clones is gone; compared with another copy, unresolved V genes explain less than half, and the rest is unexplained. The sample contains roughly 39,000 clones, 90% to 95% of them found a single time. The ten largest account for 0.22% of the sample. The sample was unstimulated CD8+ T cells sorted from spleen or lymph node cells, taken before transplant. Receptor source: a human donor who was the organ donor for an intestinal transplant.

The genes are TRBV27 and TRBJ1-1, with 7 bases that match TRBD1. V trimming: 5 bases; J trimming: 0 bases; junction bases outside the gene matches: 6. The CDR3 covers 15 residues. CDR1 MNHEY and CDR2 SMNVEV come from the germline V gene (reference sequence). Written as DNA, the CDR3 is TGTGCCAGCAGTCCGCGACAGGGTGTGAACACTGAAGCTTTCTTT. Translated, it gives CASSPRQGVNTEAFF.

This rearrangement joins TRBV27 to TRBJ1-1, with unresolved D. The CDR3 sequence is 14 residues long. Germline CDR1 reads MNHEY; CDR2 reads SMNVEV (reference sequence). Trimming shortened V by 3 bases and J by 0 bases, and 8 bases separated the two germline ends. The CDR3 bases are TGTGCCAGCAGTTTCGTAGGAATGAACACTGAAGCTTTCTTT. It is translated as CASSFVGMNTEAFF.

V is TRBV4-3 and J is TRBJ1-1; D may be TRBD1 (5 bases). CDR3 length: 16 residues. V lost 2 bases and J lost 7, with 20 bases in between. Germline-derived CDR1 and CDR2 are LGHNA and YSLEER. For the CDR3, the DNA is TGCGCCAGCAGCCAACGCGGGGACCCTGAGACGAATGAAGCTTTCTTT. Its protein product is CASSQRGDPETNEAFF.

The V call is TRBV4-3, the J call TRBJ1-1, with no clear D. The germline V gene has CDR1 LGHNA and CDR2 YSLEER. Trimming stripped 0 bases from V and 0 bases from J, with 11 bases between. This CDR3 spans 16 amino acids. CDR3 amino acids: CASSQDNSPMNTEAFF. CDR3 coding DNA: TGCGCCAGCAGCCAAGATAACAGTCCCATGAACACTGAAGCTTTCTTT.

V is TRBV7-3 and J is TRBJ2-5; either TRBD1 or TRBD2 may fit D (5 bases each). With 5 bases removed from V and 5 bases from J, the gap between germline ends came to 21 bases. The CDR3 extends over 16 amino acids. The germline V gene has CDR1 SGHTA and CDR2 FQGTGA. DNA of the CDR3: TGTGCCAGCAGCGCCTCCCCGGGACGGCTTGGGGAGACCCAGTACTTC. Amino acid sequence: CASSASPGRLGETQYF.

This chain links TRBV21-1 with TRBJ1-1; the DNA was not compared with TRBD1, the D call given in the table. TRBV21-1 is a known pseudogene. The CDR3 is 17 residues long. This CDR3 is CASSKRHQGGRNTEAFF. CDR3 DNA sequence: TGTGCCAGCAGCAAACGGCACCAGGGGGGTAGGAACACTGAAGCTTTCTTT.

The chain is built from TRBV12-2 and TRBJ1-4. TRBV12-2 is a pseudogene. The CDR3 totals 13 residues. DNA of the CDR3: TGTGCAAGTCGCTTAGCGACTAGGGAAAAACTGTTTTTT. Protein product: CASRLATREKLFF.

This chain connects TRBV30 to TRBJ2-3; D is unclear. Germline V gene sequence: CDR1 GTSNPN, CDR2 SVGIG (reference sequence). The ends were cut back, 0 bases at V and 2 bases at J, with 9 bases in the middle. CDR3 length: 14 residues. The CDR3 sequence is CAWSVVAPTDTQYF. DNA for the CDR3: TGTGCCTGGAGTGTAGTGGCACCCACAGATACGCAGTATTTT.

V is TRBV4-1 and J is TRBJ2-6; D perhaps matches TRBD2 (5 bases). CDR3 length equals 16 residues. The germline V and J ends were trimmed by 4 bases and 0 bases, with 10 bases remaining between them. CDR1 is MGHRA and CDR2 is YSYEKL in the germline V gene. CDR3 nucleotide sequence: TGCGCCAGCAGCCTTCGGACTGGCTCTGGGGCCAACGTCCTGACTTTC. Amino acids: CASSLRTGSGANVLTF.

This sequence joins TRBV5-6 and TRBJ2-5; D is ambiguous. The CDR3 sequence is 14 residues long. The V gene lost 0 bases and the J gene lost 3 bases, with 9 bases spanning the gap. Germline values: CDR1 SGHDT, CDR2 YYEEEE. CDR3 region: CASSLEAAEETQYF. The CDR3 DNA sequence: TGTGCCAGCAGCTTGGAGGCGGCCGAAGAGACCCAGTACTTC.

The chain has TRBV4-1 and TRBJ2-3; D unresolved. Germline V gene lookup returns CDR1 MGHRA and CDR2 YSYEKL. Trimming removed 0 bases at V and 1 base at J, with 14 bases between. The CDR3 runs 17 residues. Here the CDR3 reads CASSQDGTPFGTDTQYF. Here the CDR3 DNA reads TGCGCCAGCAGCCAAGACGGAACACCCTTCGGCACAGATACGCAGTATTTT.

The CDR3 is CASSLEGDIPNTGELFF. The CDR3 DNA follows: TGTGCCAGCAGCTTAGAGGGGGACATCCCGAACACCGGGGAGCTGTTTTTT. The chain has TRBV7-9 and TRBJ2-2, with D possibly TRBD1 on 6 matching bases. CDR3 length equals 17 residues. Germline loops: CDR1 SEHNR, CDR2 FQNEAQ (reference sequence). Trimming cost V 1 base and J 0 bases, with 12 bases left between them. The full variable domain, completed using reference TRBV7-9 and TRBJ2-2, is DTGVSQNPRHKITKRGQNVTFRCDPISEHNRLYWYRQTLGQGPEFLTYFQNEAQLEKSRLLSDRFSAERPKGSFSTLEIQRTEQGDSAMYLCASSLEGDIPNTGELFFGEGSRLTVL.

This rearrangement joins TRBV11-2 to TRBJ2-7; the D is unclear. CDR1 is SGHAT, CDR2 FQNNGV, per germline. The V end was cut by 1 base, the J end by 2 bases, with 9 bases between. This CDR3 spans 14 amino acids. The CDR3 DNA reads TGTGCCAGCAGCTTAGGGCCAGGCACCTACGAGCAGTACTTC. This gives the protein CASSLGPGTYEQYF.

This chain connects TRBV6-8 to TRBJ2-2; D gene ambiguous. CDR3 length: 11 residues. Germline V gene sequence: CDR1 MNHGY, CDR2 SAAAGT. V lost 7 bases and J lost 6, with 6 bases in between. Here the CDR3 DNA reads TGTGCCAGCACGACACCCGGGGAGCTGTTTTTT. Amino acids: CASTTPGELFF.

The chain combines TRBV25-1 with TRBJ2-2; D might be TRBD1 or TRBD2, each matching 5 bases. This CDR3 contains 15 residues. V was clipped by 4 bases and J by 7 bases, with 16 bases between them. Germline CDR1 reads MGHDK; CDR2 reads SYGVNS. The CDR3, as DNA: TGTGCCAGCAGTGGGCATGAGGGGTTCGGCGGGGAGCTGTTTTTT. Encoded protein: CASSGHEGFGGELFF.

This sequence joins TRBV4-3 and TRBJ1-3, with 9 bases identical to TRBD1. The CDR3 spans 17 residues. With 4 bases clipped from V and 0 bases from J, the junction kept 7 bases outside the gene matches. Per the germline V gene, CDR1 is LGHNA and CDR2 is YSLEER. CDR3 nucleotide sequence: TGCGCCAGCAGCCTGGGACAGGGATCCGGCTCTGGAAACACCATATATTTT. This translates into CASSLGQGSGSGNTIYF.

J is TRBJ2-7 and V is TRBV5-1; 9 bases line up with TRBD1. The J segment lost 1 base and the V segment lost 5 bases, leaving 4 bases of the junction unmatched. The CDR3 extends over 14 amino acids. CDR1 SGHRS and CDR2 YFSETQ come from the germline V gene. CDR3 sequence (DNA): TGCGCCAGCAGTGACGGGACAGGGTCCTACGAGCAGTACTTC. Amino acid sequence: CASSDGTGSYEQYF.

This rearrangement joins TRBV19 to TRBJ1-1; TRBD1 matches at 8 bases. Germline-derived CDR1 and CDR2 are LNHDA and SQIVND (reference sequence). CDR3 size: 18 residues. After removal of 1 base from V and 4 bases from J, the junction contained 14 bases not matched to a gene. The CDR3 region is CASSIAPSPTGVGTEAFF. CDR3 nucleotide sequence: TGTGCCAGTAGTATAGCCCCCTCACCGACAGGGGTTGGCACTGAAGCTTTCTTT.

The rearrangement links TRBV28 to TRBJ2-2; no clear D gene. Per the germline V gene, CDR1 is MDHEN and CDR2 is SYDVKM. The CDR3 contains 14 residues. With 3 bases removed from V and 4 bases from J, the gap between germline ends came to 9 bases. CDR3 sequence: CASSFRQTTGELFF. The DNA of the CDR3 is TGTGCCAGCAGTTTCAGGCAGACCACCGGGGAGCTGTTTTTT.

V and J are TRBV2 and TRBJ2-2; possibly TRBD2 for D (6 bases). The CDR3 spans 15 residues. V was pared by 7 bases and J by 0 bases, with 12 bases between. Germline V gene sequence: CDR1 SNHLY, CDR2 FYNNEI. CDR3 sequence: CASTYAGSNTGELFF. In nucleotides, the CDR3 is TGTGCCAGCACCTACGCGGGGTCGAACACCGGGGAGCTGTTTTTT.

The V gene is TRBV6-1, the J gene TRBJ2-2, with D unclear. The CDR3 runs to 11 residues. The germline CDR1 and CDR2 sequences are MNHNS and SASEGT. V was clipped by 9 bases and J by 6 bases, with 8 bases between them. DNA of the CDR3: TGTGCCAGTAAAGACTCCGGGGAGCTGTTTTTT. Translating gives CASKDSGELFF.

The CDR3 loop reads CASSLTGIKLKADTQYF. CDR3 nucleotides: TGTGCCAGCAGCTTGACCGGCATTAAACTCAAGGCAGATACGCAGTATTTT. The chain couples TRBV7-2 to TRBJ2-3; D is undetermined. CDR1 is SGHTA, CDR2 FQGNSA, per germline. This CDR3 is 17 amino acids long. V lost 3 bases to trimming and J lost 4 bases, with 20 bases between them.

This rearrangement joins TRBV19 to TRBJ2-1; D unresolved. The length of the CDR3 is 11 residues. The germline gives CDR1 LNHDA, CDR2 SQIVND (reference sequence). Trimming stripped 5 bases from V and 5 bases from J, with 4 bases between. The chain's CDR3 is CASSRDNEQFF. The DNA of the CDR3 is TGTGCCAGTAGTCGGGACAATGAGCAGTTCTTC.

This clone was seen just once. The chain recombines TRBV7-9 with TRBJ1-5; D is undetermined. V dropped 4 bases and J dropped 5 bases, with 9 bases sitting between them. The germline V gene encodes CDR1 SEHNR and CDR2 FQNEAQ (reference sequence). This CDR3 has 13 residues. The CDR3, as DNA: TGTGCCAGCAGCTACCAGTGGGATCAGCCCCAGCATTTT. This translates into CASSYQWDQPQHF.

This clone was found once. V and J are TRBV19 and TRBJ2-2, with D maybe TRBD2 (6 bases). This CDR3 is 16 amino acids long. Germline values: CDR1 LNHDA, CDR2 SQIVND (reference sequence). Trimming took 6 bases from V and 0 from J, leaving 14 bases between them. The CDR3 DNA is TGTGCCAGTAGATATGTGGGACTCCCGAACACCGGGGAGCTGTTTTTT. It codes for CASRYVGLPNTGELFF.

This chain uses TRBV29-1 with TRBJ1-2; the match to TRBD1 covers 8 bases. Germline values: CDR1 SQVTM, CDR2 ANQGSEA. The J segment lost 0 bases and the V segment lost 7 bases, leaving 4 bases of the junction unmatched. The CDR3 is 13 amino acids. The CDR3 DNA reads TGCAGCGCTATGACAGGGGCTAACTATGGCTACACCTTC. It translates to CSAMTGANYGYTF.